This passage covers 10 T cell receptor beta chains from one sample sequenced in a study of T cells in Graves' hyperthyroidism and ophthalmopathy. RNA transcripts were the template for amplifying TCR beta CDR3 regions. The primer set for the first-round RT-PCR of the TCR CDR3 was HTBI. One entry per CDR3 protein results from TCRdb running MiXCR on the multiplex PCR reads. The top ten clones hold about 50% of a sample with about 200,000 distinct CDR3 sequences, around 16% of them seen once. Sequenced material: blood. The source is a woman between 45 and 60 years old with Graves' hyperthyroidism.

This clonotype was detected ten times or more. This sequence joins TRBV6-1 and TRBJ1-2, with TRBD1 identical over 9 bases. The V and J ends lost 3 bases and 5 bases, in that order; junction bases with no gene match: 7. CDR1 MNHNS and CDR2 SASEGT come from the germline V gene. The CDR3 spans 15 residues. The CDR3 sequence: CASSDQLGQGYGYTF. The CDR3 coding sequence is TGTGCCAGCAGTGACCAACTGGGACAGGGTTATGGCTACACCTTC.

This clonotype was counted at least ten times. The chain joins TRBV28 to TRBJ2-7, with 10 bases aligning to TRBD2. This CDR3 spans 15 amino acids. The germline gives CDR1 MDHEN, CDR2 SYDVKM. V gave up 3 bases and J gave up 6 bases; unmatched junction bases: 8. The CDR3 loop is CASSFSQAGGGEQYF. CDR3 in DNA: TGTGCCAGCAGTTTTTCTCAAGCGGGAGGGGGCGAGCAGTACTTC.

This clonotype has more than one count but fewer than ten. This chain joins TRBV29-1 and TRBJ2-2; TRBD2 matches at 10 bases. This CDR3 has 16 amino acids. The junction had 12 bases not matched to a gene; V was cut back by 5 bases and J by 6 bases. Germline V gene data show CDR1 as SQVTM and CDR2 as ANQGSEA. CDR3 in DNA: TGCAGCGTTCACATTAGGGTAGCGGGAGGATCCGGGGAGCTGTTTTTT. Translating it yields CSVHIRVAGGSGELFF.

The genes are TRBV24-1 and TRBJ2-3; 7 nucleotides align to TRBD2. The germline CDR1 and CDR2 sequences are KGHDR and SFDVKD. The CDR3 contains 15 residues. CDR3 amino acids: CAAGVASGSTDTQYF. The CDR3 DNA follows: TGTGCTGCCGGGGTTGCTAGCGGAAGCACAGATACGCAGTATTTT.

The chain combines TRBV6-1 with TRBJ2-7; 14 nucleotides line up with TRBD2. Germline V gene sequence: CDR1 MNHNS, CDR2 SASEGT. The CDR3 is made up of 16 amino acids. Losses at the gene ends were 5 bases for V and 3 bases for J; bases not matched to a gene: 6. The CDR3 loop is CASSPRTSGRFYEQYF. The CDR3 DNA is TGTGCCAGCAGTCCCCGGACTAGCGGGAGGTTCTACGAGCAGTACTTC.

This clonotype showed up many times. CDR3 DNA: TGTGCCAGCAGTTTAACAGGGAGTGGCTACACCTTC. Amino acid sequence: CASSLTGSGYTF. The chain carries TRBV28 and TRBJ1-2; D is possibly TRBD1 (6 bases). Deletions cut 2 bases from V and 7 bases from J, with 8 bases between. Germline values: CDR1 MDHEN, CDR2 SYDVKM. The CDR3 runs 12 residues.

This clonotype was observed at least ten times. The chain joins TRBV5-5 to TRBJ1-5; D perhaps matches TRBD1 (5 bases). The V gene lost 4 bases and the J gene lost 0 bases, with 11 bases spanning the gap. Per the germline V gene, CDR1 is SGHKS and CDR2 is YYEKEE (reference sequence). There are 15 residues in the CDR3. In DNA form, the CDR3 reads TGTGCCAGCAGCCAAGACAGCTATAGCAATCAGCCCCAGCATTTT. As protein: CASSQDSYSNQPQHF.

This clonotype was observed at least ten times. The chain employs TRBV28 and TRBJ2-1; no definite D call. CDR1 is MDHEN, CDR2 SYDVKM, per germline. The CDR3 covers 15 residues. V was shortened by 4 bases and J by 1 base, with 11 bases between the two germline ends. For the CDR3, the DNA is TGTGCCAGCAGTTCCGTCGGCGGATCCTACAATGAGCAGTTCTTC. This translates into CASSSVGGSYNEQFF.

V is TRBV18 and J is TRBJ1-6; no definite D call. This CDR3 has 16 amino acids. Per the germline V gene, CDR1 is KGHSH and CDR2 is LQKENI. V was pared by 3 bases and J by 3 bases, with 12 bases between. The CDR3 here is CASSPQDRIYNSPLHF. For the CDR3, the DNA is TGTGCCAGCTCACCTCAGGACCGCATCTATAATTCACCCCTCCACTTT. Filled out from reference TRBV18 and TRBJ1-6, the complete variable domain reads NAGVMQNPRHLVRRRGQEARLRCSPMKGHSHVYWYRQLPEEGLKFMVYLQKENIIDESGMPKERFSAEFPKEGPSILRIQQVVRGDSAAYFCASSPQDRIYNSPLHFGNGTRLTVT.

The chain carries TRBV10-3 and TRBJ2-7, with D maybe TRBD2 (6 bases). CDR1 ENHRY and CDR2 SYGVKD come from the germline V gene. V lost 10 bases and J lost 0, with 13 bases in between. This CDR3 contains 13 residues. CDR3 bases: TGTGCCACCGGCGGGGACCACTCCTACGAGCAGTACTTC. It specifies CATGGDHSYEQYF.